This T cell receptor (beta chain) was captured in a study of OX40 agonist ivuxolimab in advanced cancers. Overall study: Patients took ivuxolimab, an agonistic anti-OX40 (CD134) antibody.

Study conclusions and caveats: Some nonresponders also had low normalized T-cell clonal expansion.

Prior autoimmune disease or systemic immunosuppression barred patients. V lost 2 bases and J 0 bases, leaving 7 bases between the germline ends. This CDR3 comprises 15 residues. The germline gives CDR1 SGHAT, CDR2 FQDESV (reference sequence). As concerns this clone: Its antigen is as yet unknown.

Some clones are missing from TCRdb's copy, which holds only in-frame ones; the method was immunoSEQ multiplex PCR. In the table there are 20,000 or so clones, roughly nine tenths of which are singletons. This rearrangement joins TRBV11-1 to TRBJ2-2; D is undetermined. This material consisted of CD4+ or CD8+ T cells sorted from blood, taken in a trial of the OX40 agonist ivuxolimab. The sequence derives from an adult with an advanced solid tumor such as melanoma, head and neck, liver or kidney cancer. CDR3 sequence reads: CASSLWPSNTGELFF. The CDR3 DNA follows: TGTGCCAGCAGCTTATGGCCTTCGAACACCGGGGAGCTGTTTTTT.